The 32 T cell receptor beta chains presented below share a single source sample, sequenced in a study of blood T cell repertoires in COVID-19. Profiled with immunoSEQ multiplex PCR; TCRdb holds only in-frame clones, not every one. The sample includes about 320,000 clones, about 89% seen only once; the top ten take approximately 4.7%. Sequences were obtained from PBMCs or T cells enriched from blood (not recorded which). The receptors derive from a man in his sixties who had recovered from COVID-19.

This chain links TRBV7-9 with TRBJ2-2; D might be TRBD2 (5 bases). The CDR3 spans 16 residues. Germline assignment: CDR1 SEHNR and CDR2 FQNEAQ (reference sequence). With 3 bases removed from V and 1 base from J, the gap between germline ends came to 12 bases. This chain's CDR3 is CASSLSGLENTGELFF. CDR3 coding DNA: TGTGCCAGCAGCTTGTCGGGGTTGGAGAACACCGGGGAGCTGTTTTTT.

The chain's CDR3 is CASSSGIGIQNTIYF. In DNA, the CDR3 is TGTGCCAGCAGTTCAGGAATCGGGATCCAAAACACCATATATTTT. J is TRBJ1-3 and V is TRBV6-2 or TRBV6-3; D gene unclear. Looked up from germline, CDR1 is MNHEY and CDR2 is SVGEGT. The CDR3 has 15 residues. V lost 4 bases to trimming and J lost 6 bases, with 16 bases between them.

The chain couples TRBV4-2 to TRBJ2-3; 7 bases are shared with TRBD2. The ends lost 1 base at V and 5 bases at J; junction bases unmatched: 3. This CDR3 has 14 amino acids. Germline CDR1 and CDR2: LGHNA and YNFKEQ. CDR3: CASSQAGEGDTQYF. The DNA for the CDR3 is TGTGCCAGCAGCCAAGCGGGGGAGGGAGATACGCAGTATTTT.

The chain employs TRBV5-8 and TRBJ2-7, with 7 bases lining up with TRBD1. From germline, CDR1 is SGHTS and CDR2 YDEGEE. This CDR3 has 15 residues. With 2 bases clipped from V and 7 bases from J, the junction kept 12 bases outside the gene matches. The CDR3 sequence: CASSFQTGLDREQYF. The CDR3 DNA reads TGTGCCAGCAGCTTTCAGACAGGGCTGGATCGGGAGCAGTACTTC.

The chain has TRBV29-1 and TRBJ1-1; tentative D call: TRBD1 (5 bases). Between the trimmed V and J ends, which lost 4 bases and 4 bases, there was a span of 19 bases. Germline CDR1 is SQVTM and CDR2 is ANQGSEA. This CDR3 is built from 15 residues. This CDR3 reads CSVVFRQPLSTEAFF. DNA for the CDR3: TGCAGCGTTGTCTTCAGACAGCCCCTGAGCACTGAAGCTTTCTTT.

This chain joins TRBV2 and TRBJ2-7; 12 positions agree with TRBD2. The CDR3 loop spans 17 amino acids. V dropped 7 bases and J dropped 4; count of bases not matched to a gene: 14. CDR1 and CDR2 (germline): SNHLY, FYNNEI. In nucleotides, the CDR3 is TGTGCCAGCAATTTCCGACTAGCGGGAGCTCAGAGGTACGAGCAGTACTTC. Translated, it gives CASNFRLAGAQRYEQYF.

The CDR3 nucleotides are TGTGCCAGCAGCTTACGGGAGACTAATGAAAAACTGTTTTTT. It translates to CASSLRETNEKLFF. The chain combines TRBV7-9 with TRBJ1-4; no clear D gene. Germline V gene lookup returns CDR1 SEHNR and CDR2 FQNEAQ (reference sequence). V shed 2 bases and J shed 2 bases, with 6 bases lying between them. This CDR3 has 14 residues.

The chain joins TRBV15 to TRBJ2-7; 12 bases are shared with TRBD2. The CDR3 loop spans 18 amino acids. The junction had 7 bases not matched to a gene; V was cut back by 0 bases and J by 1 base. Germline values: CDR1 LNHNV, CDR2 YYDKDF (reference sequence). The DNA of the CDR3 is TGTGCCACCAGCAGAGAGGGAAGACTAGCGGGAGATTCCTACGAGCAGTACTTC. It yields the protein CATSREGRLAGDSYEQYF.

V usage is TRBV9 and J usage is TRBJ2-5, with 7 bases matching TRBD1. Germline V gene sequence: CDR1 SGDLS, CDR2 YYNGEE. V lost 4 bases, J lost 3 bases, and 6 bases stayed unmatched. The CDR3 consists of 14 residues. This CDR3 reads CASSLTGVEETQYF. DNA for the CDR3: TGTGCCAGCAGCCTCACAGGGGTGGAAGAGACCCAGTACTTC.

The CDR3 is CASRGQGGYNEQFF. The CDR3 nucleotides are TGTGCCAGCAGGGGACAGGGGGGATACAATGAGCAGTTCTTC. The rearrangement uses TRBV16 and TRBJ2-1; 11 bases are shared with TRBD1. The CDR3 has 14 residues. Per germline, CDR1 KGHSY and CDR2 FQNENV. The junction had 2 bases not matched to a gene; V was cut back by 6 bases and J by 4 bases.

The gene calls are TRBV5-4 and TRBJ2-1, with 7 nucleotides matching TRBD2. Germline-derived CDR1 and CDR2 are SGHNT and YYREEE (reference sequence). The CDR3 consists of 15 residues. V shed 6 bases and J 0 bases; nucleotides not matched to a gene: 6. The CDR3 nucleotides are TGTGCCAGCACCGCAGCGGGGATCTCCTACAATGAGCAGTTCTTC. Protein sequence: CASTAAGISYNEQFF.

The chain is built from TRBV28 and TRBJ2-1, with 13 positions matching TRBD2. With 5 bases clipped from V and 14 bases from J, the junction kept 9 bases outside the gene matches. Germline CDR1 MDHEN, CDR2 SYDVKM. The CDR3 length is 14 residues. DNA for the CDR3: TGTGCCAGCAGTCCGTCGGGACTAGCGGGACCCGAGTTCTTC. Amino acid sequence: CASSPSGLAGPEFF.

The V call is TRBV10-2, the J call TRBJ1-5; the D is unclear. The CDR3 runs to 16 residues. CDR1 WSHSY and CDR2 SAAADI come from the germline V gene. With 6 bases removed from V and 3 bases from J, the gap between germline ends came to 18 bases. CDR3 region: CASRAILSGHNQPQHF. For the CDR3, the DNA is TGCGCCAGCAGGGCCATCTTGTCAGGTCACAATCAGCCCCAGCATTTT.

The chain has TRBV14 and TRBJ2-7; 7 nucleotides line up with TRBD1. Trimming at V came to 6 bases and at J to 4 bases, leaving 12 bases not matched to a gene. Germline CDR1 SGHDN, CDR2 FVKESK. The CDR3 spans 15 residues. For the CDR3, the DNA is TGTGCCAGCAGTCCCGGAGCAGGGGGAAGGTACGAGCAGTACTTC. Its translation is CASSPGAGGRYEQYF.

This sequence joins TRBV5-1 and TRBJ2-1, with 7 bases matching TRBD1. Unmatched junction bases numbered 6, after V lost 2 bases and J lost 10 bases. CDR1 is SGHRS, CDR2 YFSETQ, per germline. The CDR3 length is 13 residues. For the CDR3, the DNA is TGCGCCAGCAGCTTAACAGGGGTAAACGAGCAGTTCTTC. Translating gives CASSLTGVNEQFF. Looking up the rest from reference TRBV5-1 and TRBJ2-1 gives the full variable domain: KAGVTQTPRYLIKTRGQQVTLSCSPISGHRSVSWYQQTPGQGLQFLFEYFSETQRNKGNFPGRFSGRQFSNSRSEMNVSTLELGDSALYLCASSLTGVNEQFFGPGTRLTVL.

The chain uses TRBV7-2 and TRBJ2-7; 8 bases fit TRBD2. The length of the CDR3 is 15 residues. CDR1 is SGHTA and CDR2 is FQGNSA in the germline V gene. V dropped 1 base and J dropped 2; count of bases not matched to a gene: 4. CDR3 loop: CASSLGSGTAYEQYF. The CDR3 DNA is TGTGCCAGCAGCTTAGGTAGCGGGACCGCCTACGAGCAGTACTTC.

This clone was counted a single time. The chain uses TRBV25-1 and TRBJ2-3; D unclear. CDR1 is MGHDK, CDR2 SYGVNS, per germline. This CDR3 comprises 12 residues. V lost 8 bases to trimming and J lost 1 base, with 7 bases between them. CDR3 DNA: TGTGCCAGCGGCCCAGGCACAGATACGCAGTATTTT. The encoded protein is CASGPGTDTQYF.

This chain joins TRBV10-3 and TRBJ2-5; TRBD2 matches 14 bases. Germline V gene lookup returns CDR1 ENHRY and CDR2 SYGVKD. The CDR3 runs to 15 residues. The ends lost 10 bases at V and 5 bases at J; junction bases unmatched: 9. CDR3 sequence reads: CANSPGLAGVETQYF. DNA of the CDR3: TGTGCCAATTCGCCGGGACTAGCGGGAGTGGAGACCCAGTACTTC.

J is TRBJ1-4 and V is TRBV18, with D possibly matching TRBD1 (6 bases). Germline CDR1 reads KGHSH; CDR2 reads LQKENI. CDR3 length: 14 amino acids. V was pared by 4 bases and J by 8 bases, with 14 bases between. As DNA, the CDR3 is TGTGCCAGCTCACGATCGGCAGGGGACGAAAAACTGTTTTTT. It yields the protein CASSRSAGDEKLFF.

The rearrangement uses TRBV5-6 and TRBJ2-2; D is perhaps TRBD2 (5 bases). Germline V lookup: CDR1 SGHDT, CDR2 YYEEEE. V shed 3 bases and J shed 5 bases, with 17 bases lying between them. This CDR3 is built from 16 residues. The CDR3: CASSWELVPRTGELFF. The CDR3 DNA sequence: TGTGCCAGCAGCTGGGAACTAGTCCCGCGTACCGGGGAGCTGTTTTTT.

This clone has only one observation. Other DNA variants within this sample encode the same CDR3. V usage is TRBV7-3 and J usage is TRBJ2-5, with D perhaps TRBD2 (5 bases). The ends were cut back, 5 bases at V and 3 bases at J, with 10 bases in the middle. Per germline, CDR1 SGHTA and CDR2 FQGTGA. This CDR3 is 13 amino acids long. DNA for the CDR3: TGTGCCAGCAGCCTCCGGCGGGAAGAGACCCAGTACTTC. Amino acids: CASSLRREETQYF.

The chain has TRBV6-5 and TRBJ1-6, with D tentatively TRBD1 (5 bases). V lost 5 bases, J lost 8 bases, and 13 bases lay in between. Germline CDR1 and CDR2: MNHEY and SVGAGI. The CDR3 runs 14 residues. The chain's CDR3 is CASSTDSFDSPLHF. In DNA form, the CDR3 reads TGTGCCAGCAGTACCGACAGTTTTGATTCACCCCTCCACTTT.

This chain links TRBV7-2 with TRBJ2-1, with 9 bases aligning to TRBD1. The CDR3 totals 15 residues. The V segment lost 4 bases and the J segment 3 bases; nucleotides outside the gene matches: 4. CDR1 is SGHTA and CDR2 is FQGNSA in the germline V gene. CDR3 region: CASSSRQGGYNEQFF. The CDR3 DNA is TGTGCCAGCAGCTCGCGACAGGGGGGCTACAATGAGCAGTTCTTC.

The chain recombines TRBV6-1 with TRBJ1-6; possible D gene TRBD1, 5 bases. Trimming cost V 2 bases and J 5 bases, with 10 bases left between them. Germline CDR1 and CDR2: MNHNS and SASEGT. This CDR3 has 15 residues. CDR3 sequence reads: CASSETGVDNSPLHF. CDR3 sequence (DNA): TGTGCCAGCAGTGAAACAGGAGTGGATAATTCACCCCTCCACTTT.

The chain carries TRBV29-1 and TRBJ1-3; 7 nucleotides line up with TRBD1. J gave up 0 bases and V 4 bases, and 3 bases lay outside the gene matches. The CDR3 has 14 residues. Germline CDR1 and CDR2: SQVTM and ANQGSEA. The CDR3 is CSVGQGSSGNTIYF. The CDR3 DNA sequence: TGCAGCGTTGGACAGGGCAGCTCTGGAAACACCATATATTTT.

This rearrangement joins TRBV5-1 to TRBJ2-5; no clear D. The CDR3 covers 12 residues. The V gene's germline CDR1 is SGHRS and CDR2 YFSETQ. Trimming left V 5 bases short and J 2 bases short, with 7 bases between. DNA of the CDR3: TGCGCCAGCAGTGCGGATCAAGAGACCCAGTACTTC. It translates to CASSADQETQYF.

The CDR3 coding sequence is TGCGCCAGCAGGGAGGGTGGATTTATTGGAAACACCATATATTTT. It codes for CASREGGFIGNTIYF. The chain has TRBV5-1 and TRBJ1-3; D remains ambiguous. The CDR3 has 15 residues. V was clipped by 5 bases and J by 3 bases, with 15 bases between them. In germline, CDR1 is SGHRS, CDR2 YFSETQ.

The rearrangement uses TRBV4-2 and TRBJ2-2, with 12 bases lining up with TRBD2. The CDR3 is 17 residues long. V trimming: 0 bases; J trimming: 4 bases; junction bases outside the gene matches: 3. In germline, CDR1 is LGHNA, CDR2 YNFKEQ. The CDR3 DNA follows: TGTGCCAGCAGCCAAGAACTAGCGGGAGGAGGCACCGGGGAGCTGTTTTTT. Its protein product is CASSQELAGGGTGELFF.

This chain joins TRBV5-8 and TRBJ2-3; D is perhaps TRBD2 (5 bases). Germline CDR1 SGHTS, CDR2 YDEGEE. Trimming removed 6 bases from V and 0 bases from J, with 17 bases in between. This CDR3 spans 16 amino acids. This CDR3 is CASTDQPGISTDTQYF. In DNA, the CDR3 is TGTGCCAGCACCGATCAACCGGGGATTAGCACAGATACGCAGTATTTT.

This clone was picked up one time. This chain joins TRBV2 and TRBJ2-3; 9 bases line up with TRBD2. Germline CDR1 and CDR2: SNHLY and FYNNEI. V dropped 5 bases and J dropped 0; count of bases not matched to a gene: 6. The CDR3 is 16 residues long. In nucleotides, the CDR3 is TGTGCCAGCAGTTCGCCTAGCGGGGAGAGCACAGATACGCAGTATTTT. This translates into CASSSPSGESTDTQYF.

The chain has TRBV27 and TRBJ2-5; TRBD2 is a possible D gene (5 bases). The CDR3 has 14 residues. Trimming shortened V by 8 bases and J by 1 base, and 14 bases separated the two germline ends. Germline assignment: CDR1 MNHEY and CDR2 SMNVEV (reference sequence). The CDR3 DNA reads as TGTGCCAGCGGGGAGACCTGGGCCCAAGAGACCCAGTACTTC. This encodes CASGETWAQETQYF.

This chain connects TRBV4-1 to TRBJ2-1; the D gene is possibly TRBD2 (5 bases). V dropped 0 bases and J dropped 0 bases, with 12 bases sitting between them. This CDR3 region has 17 residues. Looked up from germline, CDR1 is MGHRA and CDR2 is YSYEKL. The CDR3 DNA sequence: TGCGCCAGCAGCCAAGATGTGCCAGCGGTCTCCTACAATGAGCAGTTCTTC. Amino acid sequence: CASSQDVPAVSYNEQFF.